This T cell receptor (beta chain) was sequenced for a study of cytomegalovirus exposure and HLA in healthy donors. Study-wide results and limits: The HLA-A and HLA-B alleles of most subjects were reportedly predicted accurately from TCR beta sequences. The classifier was said to identify cytomegalovirus status with high specificity and sensitivity.

Points on this clone: No antigen is known for it.

It was with 60 Vbeta and 13 Jbeta primers that the PCR ran. Authors' analysis steps: As a later analysis found, there were 70 million to 90 million unique TCR beta chains, of which some 10 million were shared. Clones were read by immunoSEQ multiplex PCR, and TCRdb kept only the in-frame ones, dropping some. V, J and clone size are taken as reported in that table, and D and trimming were inferred from the DNA itself. The data contain around 140,000 clones, approximately 10% of them singletons. Germline V gene data show CDR1 as LGHNA and CDR2 as YNFKEQ. The CDR3 loop spans 14 amino acids. Trimming pared 0 bases from V and 4 bases from J, leaving 7 bases between.

This chain uses TRBV4-2 with TRBJ1-3; a weak D match, TRBD1 (5 bases). Sequenced material: PBMCs. This receptor was identified in a woman aged 40 to 50 in good health and CMV-seropositive. CDR3 DNA: TGTGCCAGCAGCCAAGAAGGGGCGGGAAACACCATATATTTT. Amino acid sequence: CASSQEGAGNTIYF.